This T cell receptor beta chain emerged from a study of blood T cell repertoires in COVID-19 (dated by TCRdb to 2020 to 2022). With respect to the entire study: The collaborator samples originated in the United States, Italy and Spain and spanned the acute and convalescent phases of COVID-19. The prospective study material was composed of cDNA or gDNA derived from T cells, B-cell-depleted T cells, or PBMCs. Deeply sampled blood TCRbeta repertoires from subjects exposed to, actively infected with, or recovered from COVID-19 were included in the dataset. The repertoires were made available in a free public database intended to serve as a resource for research on the immune response to SARS-CoV-2. The samples were drawn from two sources: the first 160 participants of the ongoing ImmuneRACE study, and about 1,300 subjects contributed by 6 global collaborators. The sample metadata nearly always contained a de-identified subject ID, COVID-19 status, age in years and sex. Where available, HLA class I and class II types were taken from metadata supplied by the sample provider and were not determined by assay-based typing. Overall results and qualifications from the work: The amount of clinical and demographic metadata varied by source and participant and was provided uncurated.

Points on this clone: Its antigen target is currently unknown. Nothing much larger sits one base from this clone, and base qualities are not available.

TCRbeta CDR3 regions were amplified from genomic DNA by means of the immunoSEQ Assay, a bias-controlled multiplex PCR. As for the authors' bioinformatics: Within the assay, amplification of reference gene primers was used to estimate how many nucleated cells each sample contained. Sequence reads were collapsed and filtered to measure the absolute abundance of every unique TCRbeta CDR3 rearrangement. Productive Simpson clonality was computed per sample as the square root of Simpson's diversity index over productive rearrangements. Drawn from immuneACCESS, this table holds only the in-frame rearrangements with V and J called that TCRdb kept. Clones are partly lost; checked studies trace under half to an unresolved V gene and leave the rest unexplained. The D gene and trimming were derived from the DNA, and the V and J assignments and clone size from that table. This sample is represented by 150,000 to 180,000 clones; 70% to 90% of them were singletons. The ten largest make up around 0.63% of the sample.

At one collaborating source in Seattle, patients were enrolled during active infection and were followed longitudinally through the course of disease. The collaborating institutions used their own protocols to collect whole blood in K2EDTA tubes. For TCRbeta analysis, collaborator samples were shipped as frozen whole blood, as isolated PBMCs, or as DNA extracted from either sample type. Sequenced material: peripheral blood. The TCR originated in a man aged 60-69 years with COVID-19, enrolled during active disease.

The sequenced DNA is TGTGCCAGCAGCTTGGCCGGGACAGGGGGTAGGGGGACCCAGTACTTC. Translation gives CASSLAGTGGRGTQYF. Recombination linked TRBV7-2 to TRBJ2-5, and TRBD1 aligns with 11 junction nucleotides. The CDR3 holds 16 amino acids from the cysteine to the phenylalanine. Of all the DNA, just the CDR3 is kept, 48 bases in frame from base 1. Germline trimming: 3 bases from V, 7 bases from J; junction bases outside gene matches: 10. The germline V gene yields SGHTA for CDR1 and FQGNSA for CDR2.